This T cell receptor beta chain is drawn from a study of CD8+ T cells in alopecia areata. The study's findings and limits: While tofacitinib was given, many expanded lesional clones persisted in scalp and blood.

A note on this clone: Its matching antigen is unknown.

Germline trimming cut 1 base from V and 5 bases from J; bases unmatched to any gene: 4. The germline V gene encodes CDR1 SGDLS and CDR2 YYNGEE. The CDR3 runs 14 residues. Treatment noted: oral pan-JAK inhibitor, 5-10 mg twice daily. Reverse transcribed after extraction, RNA yielded cDNA as the sequencing template. Repertoires were generated with immunoSEQ multiplex PCR, while TCRdb's copy carries only in-frame clones and drops some. The table records about 120,000 clones, 53% of them present only once. V gene TRBV9 combines with J gene TRBJ1-2; 8 nucleotides align to TRBD1. This sequence originates from a human donor with alopecia areata. Sequencing was performed on CD4+ T cells sorted from blood, taken at week 4, from a patient treated with tofacitinib. The CDR3 DNA reads TGTGCCAGCAGCGTATCCCAGGGGGCTTATGGCTACACCTTC. Amino acid sequence: CASSVSQGAYGYTF.